This T cell receptor (beta chain) was captured by sequencing in a study of OX40 agonist ivuxolimab in advanced cancers. At the level of the study: Recorded diagnoses for dose-escalation patients were hepatocellular carcinoma, melanoma, renal cell or head and neck cancer.

Using immunoSEQ multiplex PCR, the repertoire was profiled, and TCRdb retains in-frame clones only, with some absent. There are tens of thousands of clones in the sample; roughly 89% occur only once, and more than 0.85% lies in the top ten. Trimming took 5 bases from V and 2 from J; bases not matched to a gene: 9. In germline, CDR1 is LGHNT, CDR2 FRNRAP. This CDR3 has 17 residues. Material: CD4+ or CD8+ T cells sorted from blood, obtained in a trial of the OX40 agonist ivuxolimab. The V call is TRBV12-5, the J call TRBJ1-5, with TRBD1 identical over 10 bases. The TCR sequence derives from an adult with an advanced solid tumor such as melanoma, head and neck, liver or kidney cancer. In nucleotides, the CDR3 is TGTGCTAGTGGTCCCCTGGGGACAGGGGCAGGCAATCAGCCCCAGCATTTT. Encoded protein: CASGPLGTGAGNQPQHF.